The T cell receptor (beta chain) under discussion was sequenced for a study of blood T cell repertoires in COVID-19. The CDR3 consists of 15 residues. V shed 4 bases and J 5 bases; nucleotides not matched to a gene: 9. The V gene's germline CDR1 is SGHVS and CDR2 FQNEAQ. Data came from immunoSEQ multiplex PCR; TCRdb stores just in-frame clones and leaves some out. The sample contains over 120,000 clones, over 85% of which appear only once. This clone appeared a few times. V usage is TRBV7-8 and J usage is TRBJ2-3; 7 bases match TRBD2. The clonotype originates from a human donor in a cohort sampled during active COVID-19. The sequenced sample consisted of peripheral blood. DNA for the CDR3: TGTGCCAGCAGCTCGGCCGTGGCGGGGGTAGATACGCAGTATTTT. Its protein product is CASSSAVAGVDTQYF.